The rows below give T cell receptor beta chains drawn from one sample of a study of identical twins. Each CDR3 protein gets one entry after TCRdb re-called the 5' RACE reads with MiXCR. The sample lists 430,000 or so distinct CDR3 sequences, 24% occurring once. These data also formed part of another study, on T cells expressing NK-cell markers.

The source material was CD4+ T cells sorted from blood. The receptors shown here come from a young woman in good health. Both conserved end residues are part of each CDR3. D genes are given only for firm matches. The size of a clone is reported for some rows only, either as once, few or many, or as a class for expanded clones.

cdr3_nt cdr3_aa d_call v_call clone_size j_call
TGTGCCAGCAGCTTTACGACTAGCGGGGGATTATCCTACGAGCAGTACTTC CASSFTTSGGLSYEQYF TRBD2 TRBV11-2 few TRBJ2-7
. CASILVASGANEQFF . TRBV12-3/TRBV12-4 . TRBJ2-1
TGCGCCAGCAGTAGGGACTACACAGATACGCAGTATTTT CASSRDYTDTQYF TRBD2 TRBV3-1 many TRBJ2-3
TGCAGCGTTGGGACTAGCGGGGGAGGTGAGCAGTTCTTC CSVGTSGGGEQFF TRBD2 TRBV29-1 few TRBJ2-1
TGTGCCAGCAGTTTACACGGAGCCTACGAGCAGTACTTC CASSLHGAYEQYF . TRBV12-3/TRBV12-4 many TRBJ2-7
TGCAGTGCTGTAGACTCCAGGGCCGGGGAGCTGTTTTTT CSAVDSRAGELFF . TRBV20-1 few TRBJ2-2
TGTGCCAGCAGTTTAGGAGGGACTAGCGGGAATGAGCAGTTCTTC CASSLGGTSGNEQFF TRBD2 TRBV12-3/TRBV12-4 few TRBJ2-1
TGTGCCAGCAGAACCCTCAATGAGCAGTTCTTC CASRTLNEQFF . TRBV3-1 . TRBJ2-1
TGCAGTGCTAGGCCCCTCCCTACTAGCGGCTCCTACGAGCAGTACTTC CSARPLPTSGSYEQYF TRBD2 TRBV20-1 . TRBJ2-7
TGTGCCAGCCAAGGCAGGGGACTAGGGAACACTGAAGCTTTCTTT CASQGRGLGNTEAFF . TRBV2 few TRBJ1-1
TGTGCCAGCAGTCTGACTAGGACAGGGGTGATGAATGAGCAGTTCTTC CASSLTRTGVMNEQFF TRBD1 TRBV12-3/TRBV12-4 . TRBJ2-1
TGTGCCAGCAGACAGGAGATGAACACTGAAGCTTTCTTT CASRQEMNTEAFF . TRBV12-3/TRBV12-4 few TRBJ1-1
TGTGCCAGCAGTCTCGGGACTAGCGGTGAGCAGTTCTTC CASSLGTSGEQFF TRBD2 TRBV6-1 . TRBJ2-1
TGTGCCAGCAGCCGGGGGGTTATTGAAAAACTGTTTTTT CASSRGVIEKLFF . TRBV12-3/TRBV12-4 . TRBJ1-4
TGTGCCAGCAGTTTACAGGTGGGCAATCAGCCCCAGCATTTT CASSLQVGNQPQHF . TRBV12-3/TRBV12-4 few TRBJ1-5
TGCGCCAGCAGGCAGGGGGCTGGAAACATTCAGTACTTC CASRQGAGNIQYF TRBD1 TRBV10-2 few TRBJ2-4
TGCAGTGCTAAGACAGGGGCTCCCACCGGGGAGCTGTTTTTT CSAKTGAPTGELFF TRBD1 TRBV20-1 . TRBJ2-2
TGTGCCAGCAGCTTAAATCCAGGGGGGGCCAACGTCCTGACTTTC CASSLNPGGANVLTF . TRBV7-3 . TRBJ2-6
TGCAGTGCTAGAGATCTGTATAAGGAGGACTCCTACAATGAGCAGTTCTTC CSARDLYKEDSYNEQFF . TRBV20-1 . TRBJ2-1
TGCGCCAGCAGCAACGTGGGGGGGGATGAGCAGTTCTTC CASSNVGGDEQFF TRBD2 TRBV5-1 few TRBJ2-1
TGTGCCAGCAGTTTACAGAGCATGAACACTGAAGCTTTCTTT CASSLQSMNTEAFF . TRBV12-3/TRBV12-4 many TRBJ1-1
TGCAGTGCTCGGGAGGGGGCCTCACCCCTCCACTTT CSAREGASPLHF TRBD1 TRBV20-1 . TRBJ1-6